This T cell receptor (beta chain) was sequenced for a study of cytomegalovirus exposure and HLA in healthy donors. Overall study findings and caveats: Indistinguishable V segments, including TRBV6-2 and TRBV6-3, were excluded. A later analysis linked some 18,000 TCR beta sequences to HLA alleles at 0.05 false discovery rate. Researchers reported in a later analysis that a missense DCLRE1C variant was tied to TCR beta V- and J-gene trimming. A few CMV-associated chains proved CMV antigen-specific in vitro.

V was pared by 3 bases and J by 5 bases, with 13 bases between. This CDR3 is built from 15 residues. The germline V gene encodes CDR1 ENHRY and CDR2 SYGVKD. Primers: 60 Vbeta forward and 13 Jbeta reverse. Profiling relied on immunoSEQ multiplex PCR, and the TCRdb table lists in-frame clones only, not all of them. The table records some 150,000 clones, approximately 79% of them present only once. This clone showed up just a few times. Its antigen is undetermined. The receptor comes from a middle-aged man in good health and CMV-seropositive. Sequencing was done on a sample of PBMCs. The chain uses TRBV10-3 and TRBJ1-4; D is uncertain. The CDR3 bases are TGTGCCATCAGTGATTCTATCGCGAGAAATGAAAAACTGTTTTTT. This translates into CAISDSIARNEKLFF.